This T cell receptor beta chain was found in a study of T cells expressing NK-cell markers. For the study at large: CD3+CD56+NKG2C+, CD3+CD56+NKG2C- and CD3+CD56-NKG2C+ T cells, once sorted, supplied the TCR beta repertoires. Within the sequenced cohort of eight donors, seven exhibited HCMV seropositivity and one was seronegative.

This CDR3 contains 17 residues. Germline loops: CDR1 SGHVS, CDR2 FNYEAQ. Study results and caveats: It is unclear if expanded NKG2C-expressing clones target HCMV antigens. The CD3+CD56-NKG2C+ fraction of several donors was likewise dominated by these clonotypes.

Regarding this clonotype: Its specificity is unknown.

After re-calling the 5' RACE reads, TCRdb lists one entry per CDR3 protein, DNA absent. This table holds 450,000 to 600,000 distinct CDR3 sequences. The sequenced material came from blood T cells: a sorted CD56 or NKG2C T cell subset, CD4+ or CD8+ T cells, or bulk PBMC T cells (not recorded which). This chain uses TRBV7-6 with TRBJ2-2. The receptor was derived from a man aged 18 to 30 in good health. The CDR3 sequence is CASSSLLDRMGTGELFF.